What follows are 31 T cell receptor beta chains derived from one specimen sequenced in a study of blood T cell repertoires in COVID-19. Assay: immunoSEQ multiplex PCR; the TCRdb copy retains only in-frame clones and omits some. The sample has some 96,000 clones; around four fifths are singletons. The sample comprised peripheral blood. The receptors originated from a man in his fifties or sixties with active or convalescent COVID-19.

This clone showed up just a few times. V usage is TRBV24-1 and J usage is TRBJ2-2; D is possibly TRBD2 (6 bases). Trimming took 5 bases from V and 5 from J, leaving 8 bases between them. This CDR3 has 13 amino acids. The germline gives CDR1 KGHDR, CDR2 SFDVKD. The CDR3 DNA is TGTGCCACCAGTGTAGCGGTTACCGGGGAGCTGTTTTTT. This encodes CATSVAVTGELFF.

In this sample, this clone turned up a few times. The chain links TRBV30 to TRBJ2-7, with a weak D call TRBD2 (5 bases). The germline V gene encodes CDR1 GTSNPN and CDR2 SVGIG (reference sequence). The CDR3 has 16 residues. V lost 4 bases and J lost 7, with 26 bases in between. Here the CDR3 DNA reads TGTGCCTGGACCCGGGGTGGAGCGAGCCCCTTCCTTGAGCAGTACTTC. Its translation is CAWTRGGASPFLEQYF.

The chain carries TRBV5-1 and TRBJ2-5; TRBD2 agrees at 8 bases. J lost 5 bases, V lost 0 bases, and 3 bases had no gene match. CDR1 SGHRS and CDR2 YFSETQ come from the germline V gene. This CDR3 is built from 14 residues. In nucleotides, the CDR3 is TGCGCCAGCAGCTTGGTCGGGAGGGATGAGACCCAGTACTTC. It codes for CASSLVGRDETQYF.

J is TRBJ1-4 and V is TRBV6-5; 10 bases agree with TRBD1. CDR1 and CDR2 from the germline V gene are MNHEY and SVGAGI. There are 13 residues in the CDR3. J was trimmed by 16 bases and V by 4 bases; bases with no gene match: 9. CDR3 nucleotides: TGTGCCAGCAGTTCTCACCCCGGGACAGGGGCGTTTTTT. Encoded protein: CASSSHPGTGAFF.

The chain combines TRBV5-1 with TRBJ1-3; TRBD1 matches 10 bases. The germline V gene encodes CDR1 SGHRS and CDR2 YFSETQ. This CDR3 comprises 15 residues. The V and J ends lost 4 bases and 3 bases, in that order; junction bases with no gene match: 4. The CDR3 loop reads CASSAGQGGGNTIYF. CDR3 bases: TGCGCCAGCAGCGCTGGACAGGGGGGTGGAAACACCATATATTTT.

The genes are TRBV5-4 and TRBJ2-3, with TRBD2 as a possible D gene (6 bases). This CDR3 region has 15 residues. Per the germline V gene, CDR1 is SGHNT and CDR2 is YYREEE (reference sequence). Trimming left V 4 bases short and J 0 bases short, with 12 bases between. CDR3 nucleotide sequence: TGTGCCAGCAGCGCGGGACCAGCTAGCACAGATACGCAGTATTTT. Protein sequence: CASSAGPASTDTQYF. Using reference TRBV5-4 and TRBJ2-3 for the parts outside the CDR3, the full variable domain is ETGVTQSPTHLIKTRGQQVTLRCSSQSGHNTVSWYQQALGQGPQFIFQYYREEENGRGNFPPRFSGLQFPNYSSELNVNALELDDSALYLCASSAGPASTDTQYFGPGTRLTVL.

This clone was recorded only once. The chain carries TRBV7-2 and TRBJ2-2, with a weak D call TRBD1 (5 bases). V was pared by 5 bases and J by 4 bases, with 8 bases between. CDR3 length: 13 amino acids. Germline lookup yields CDR1 SGHTA and CDR2 FQGNSA. CDR3 DNA: TGTGCCAGCAGCCAGGGATTCACCGGGGAGCTGTTTTTT. Its protein is CASSQGFTGELFF.

The chain has TRBV7-2 and TRBJ1-6; D perhaps matches TRBD1 (5 bases). The CDR3 consists of 16 residues. Germline V gene sequence: CDR1 SGHTA, CDR2 FQGNSA. Trimming shortened V by 4 bases and J by 6 bases, and 16 bases separated the two germline ends. The CDR3: CASSSRDSLRNSPLHF. The CDR3 DNA reads TGTGCCAGCAGCTCCAGAGACAGTCTCCGTAATTCACCCCTCCACTTT.

The chain carries TRBV28 and TRBJ1-2, with 7 positions matching TRBD1. CDR1 MDHEN and CDR2 SYDVKM come from the germline V gene. Unmatched junction bases numbered 0, after V lost 6 bases and J lost 2 bases. This CDR3 comprises 12 residues. This CDR3 reads CASRTGNYGYTF. The CDR3 region has the DNA TGTGCCAGCAGGACAGGGAACTATGGCTACACCTTC.

The chain joins TRBV7-8 to TRBJ2-7; 11 nucleotides line up with TRBD2. Germline trimming cut 0 bases from V and 0 bases from J; bases unmatched to any gene: 7. The CDR3 sequence is 18 residues long. Germline loops: CDR1 SGHVS, CDR2 FQNEAQ. The CDR3 protein is CASSLARGLAGLSYEQYF. The DNA for the CDR3 is TGTGCCAGCAGCTTAGCGCGCGGACTAGCGGGCCTCTCCTACGAGCAGTACTTC.

The chain combines TRBV29-1 with TRBJ1-1; D perhaps matches TRBD1 (6 bases). Looked up from germline, CDR1 is SQVTM and CDR2 is ANQGSEA. The CDR3 sequence is 13 residues long. Trimming left V 3 bases short and J 1 base short, with 9 bases between. The CDR3 DNA is TGCAGCGTTGAGTCGGGACAGAACACTGAAGCTTTCTTT. Translation: CSVESGQNTEAFF.

The chain uses TRBV24-1 and TRBJ1-2, with D unresolved. Germline CDR1 reads KGHDR; CDR2 reads SFDVKD. This CDR3 is built from 12 residues. Trimming took 5 bases from V and 3 from J, leaving 6 bases between them. CDR3 DNA sequence: TGTGCCACCAGTGCCACGGACTATGGCTACACCTTC. Translating gives CATSATDYGYTF.

This clone was counted only a few times. The gene calls are TRBV2 and TRBJ1-1, with TRBD1 as a possible D gene (6 bases). From germline, CDR1 is SNHLY and CDR2 FYNNEI. V gave up 6 bases and J gave up 0 bases, with 11 bases separating them. This CDR3 region has 14 residues. The CDR3 nucleotides are TGTGCCAGCAGAGGACAGATCATGAACACTGAAGCTTTCTTT. Its protein product is CASRGQIMNTEAFF.

The chain is built from TRBV9 and TRBJ2-5, with D unclear. V was shortened by 0 bases and J by 2 bases, with 2 bases between the two germline ends. CDR1 is SGDLS and CDR2 is YYNGEE in the germline V gene. The CDR3 contains 12 residues. CDR3 coding DNA: TGTGCCAGCAGCGTAGCGCAAGAGACCCAGTACTTC. Protein product: CASSVAQETQYF. The full variable domain, rest sourced from reference TRBV9 and TRBJ2-5, is DSGVTQTPKHLITATGQRVTLRCSPRSGDLSVYWYQQSLDQGLQFLIQYYNGEERAKGNILERFSAQQFPDLHSELNLSSLELGDSALYFCASSVAQETQYFGPGTRLLVL.

The rearrangement uses TRBV19 and TRBJ2-2; 9 nucleotides agree with TRBD2. The junction had 11 bases not matched to a gene; V was cut back by 5 bases and J by 4 bases. The CDR3 covers 17 residues. Germline CDR1 LNHDA, CDR2 SQIVND (reference sequence). The CDR3 region is CASSGSPTSGRTGELFF. The CDR3 DNA follows: TGTGCCAGTAGTGGTTCCCCCACTAGCGGGCGCACCGGGGAGCTGTTTTTT.

The rearrangement links TRBV5-1 to TRBJ1-3; 7 positions agree with TRBD1. The CDR3 extends over 15 amino acids. Germline CDR1 is SGHRS and CDR2 is YFSETQ. V was pared by 2 bases and J by 4 bases, with 6 bases of the junction left unmatched. CDR3 sequence: CASSLSTGAGNTIYF. For the CDR3, the DNA is TGCGCCAGCAGCTTATCCACAGGGGCGGGAAACACCATATATTTT. Looking up the rest from reference TRBV5-1 and TRBJ1-3 gives the full variable domain: KAGVTQTPRYLIKTRGQQVTLSCSPISGHRSVSWYQQTPGQGLQFLFEYFSETQRNKGNFPGRFSGRQFSNSRSEMNVSTLELGDSALYLCASSLSTGAGNTIYFGEGSWLTVV.

The rearrangement joins TRBV24-1 to TRBJ2-1; 9 nucleotides match TRBD2. V was pared by 1 base and J by 2 bases, with 5 bases of the junction left unmatched. The CDR3 covers 17 residues. CDR1 and CDR2 from the germline V gene are KGHDR and SFDVKD. This CDR3 is CATSDFRSGRTYNEQFF. The CDR3 DNA follows: TGTGCCACCAGTGATTTCCGGAGCGGGAGGACCTACAATGAGCAGTTCTTC.

The chain recombines TRBV7-3 with TRBJ1-2, with 10 bases that match TRBD1. This CDR3 has 18 amino acids. V was pared by 0 bases and J by 0 bases, with 7 bases of the junction left unmatched. Germline V gene lookup returns CDR1 SGHTA and CDR2 FQGTGA. CDR3 bases: TGTGCCAGCAGCTTAACGGGACTCGACAGGGGGCCTAACTATGGCTACACCTTC. Translating it yields CASSLTGLDRGPNYGYTF.

V and J are TRBV2 and TRBJ1-6; 12 nucleotides align to TRBD1. V trimming: 4 bases; J trimming: 7 bases; junction bases outside the gene matches: 5. CDR1 and CDR2 (germline): SNHLY, FYNNEI. The CDR3 extends over 16 amino acids. CDR3 DNA: TGTGCCAGCAGTGTGTCCGGGACAGGGGGCAATTCACCCCTCCACTTT. This translates into CASSVSGTGGNSPLHF.

This clone was counted between two and nine times. The genes are TRBV28 and TRBJ1-2; D is undetermined. The CDR3 totals 13 residues. The V and J ends lost 10 bases and 8 bases respectively, with 20 bases between them. CDR1 MDHEN and CDR2 SYDVKM come from the germline V gene. CDR3 amino acids: CATLNSILWGYTF. CDR3 bases: TGTGCCACCTTGAACAGCATCCTCTGGGGCTACACCTTC.

The gene calls are TRBV12-3 or TRBV12-4 and TRBJ2-5, with D possibly being TRBD1 (5 bases). The CDR3 sequence is 12 residues long. V shed 7 bases and J shed 4 bases, with 10 bases lying between them. The CDR3 sequence: CASKGQSETQYF. The CDR3 nucleotides are TGTGCCAGCAAGGGGCAGTCAGAGACCCAGTACTTC.

As DNA, the CDR3 is TGTGCCAGCTCACCCCCACCGGTCACAGATACGCAGTATTTT. This codes for CASSPPPVTDTQYF. The rearrangement uses TRBV18 and TRBJ2-3, with unresolved D. The CDR3 extends over 14 amino acids. Per the germline V gene, CDR1 is KGHSH and CDR2 is LQKENI. The V and J ends lost 3 bases and 2 bases respectively, with 9 bases between them.

This clone turned up a few times. The rearrangement uses TRBV15 and TRBJ1-3, with a possible D match to TRBD1 (5 bases). V lost 1 base and J 0 bases, leaving 7 bases between the germline ends. Germline CDR1 and CDR2: LNHNV and YYDKDF (reference sequence). This CDR3 comprises 15 residues. The CDR3 region has the DNA TGTGCCACCAGCAGAGGACAGATCTCTGGAAACACCATATATTTT. This codes for CATSRGQISGNTIYF.

This clone appeared a few times. The sample holds other DNA sequences that translate to the same CDR3. The genes are TRBV29-1 and TRBJ2-7; no clear D. V lost 4 bases to trimming and J lost 0 bases, with 4 bases between them. This CDR3 contains 11 residues. Germline CDR1 and CDR2: SQVTM and ANQGSEA. CDR3 protein: CSVGHSYEQYF. The CDR3 nucleotides read TGCAGCGTTGGACACTCCTACGAGCAGTACTTC.

The chain has TRBV6-1 and TRBJ2-1, with TRBD2 matching over 7 bases. Germline-derived CDR1 and CDR2 are MNHNS and SASEGT. The CDR3 spans 15 residues. V dropped 3 bases and J dropped 0; count of bases not matched to a gene: 2. The CDR3 DNA reads as TGTGCCAGCAGTGATGGGGACTACTCCTACAATGAGCAGTTCTTC. Translating gives CASSDGDYSYNEQFF.

Comment on this clone: Other DNA sequences in this specimen translate into the identical CDR3. This rearrangement joins TRBV18 to TRBJ2-7; 7 bases agree with TRBD1. V lost 3 bases to trimming and J lost 7 bases; unmatched junction nucleotides: 3. Germline loops: CDR1 KGHSH, CDR2 LQKENI. The CDR3 is 12 amino acids. CDR3 loop: CASSPGTVEQYF. CDR3 nucleotides: TGTGCCAGCTCACCGGGGACAGTTGAGCAGTACTTC.

The chain couples TRBV5-5 to TRBJ2-5; D may be TRBD1 (5 bases). Germline CDR1 and CDR2: SGHKS and YYEKEE (reference sequence). The CDR3 sequence is 14 residues long. V was shortened by 3 bases and J by 4 bases, with 13 bases between the two germline ends. The CDR3 here is CASSWSPQGETQYF. The CDR3 DNA reads TGTGCCAGCAGCTGGAGCCCCCAGGGAGAGACCCAGTACTTC.

The V call is TRBV28, the J call TRBJ1-1, with D perhaps matching TRBD1 (5 bases). From germline, CDR1 is MDHEN and CDR2 SYDVKM. V was shortened by 2 bases and J by 9 bases, with 10 bases between the two germline ends. The CDR3 contains 12 residues. The CDR3 DNA reads TGTGCCAGCAGTTTAAGGGGCCATCAAGCTTTCTTT. This translates into CASSLRGHQAFF.

The V call is TRBV5-5, the J call TRBJ1-2; 7 nucleotides agree with TRBD1. The J segment lost 3 bases and the V segment lost 1 base, leaving 6 bases of the junction unmatched. Germline loops: CDR1 SGHKS, CDR2 YYEKEE (reference sequence). The CDR3 runs to 15 residues. The DNA for the CDR3 is TGTGCCAGCAGCTTGACATATGGGACAGACTATGGCTACACCTTC. Protein: CASSLTYGTDYGYTF.

The rearrangement uses TRBV7-2 and TRBJ2-2, with TRBD2 matching 9 bases. The germline V gene has CDR1 SGHTA and CDR2 FQGNSA. This CDR3 region has 15 residues. J was trimmed by 6 bases and V by 1 base; bases with no gene match: 3. CDR3 DNA: TGTGCCAGCAGCTTAGAGGCTAGCGGGGCCGGGGAGCTGTTTTTT. Its protein product is CASSLEASGAGELFF.

This clone was counted a single time. V is TRBV18 and J is TRBJ1-6, with 8 positions matching TRBD1. V was clipped by 2 bases and J by 10 bases; unmatched bases: 7. Per the germline V gene, CDR1 is KGHSH and CDR2 is LQKENI. The CDR3 extends over 15 amino acids. CDR3 sequence: CASSPEQGGGSPLHF. The CDR3 DNA follows: TGTGCCAGCTCACCAGAACAGGGGGGTGGATCACCCCTCCACTTT.